The subject of this entry is one T cell receptor (beta chain). Its specificity is not known. The CDR3 spans 15 residues. Between the trimmed V and J ends, which lost 1 base and 5 bases, there was a span of 14 bases. The germline V gene has CDR1 MNHEY and CDR2 SMNVEV (reference sequence). This sample is part of a study of STAT5B mutations in CD4+ large granular lymphocyte leukemia. Sequencing was performed with immunoSEQ multiplex PCR; in TCRdb, only in-frame clones are kept and a portion is missing. The sample consists of 30,000 to 40,000 clones, around 75% of them appearing once. Findings and limits, study-wide: Main leukemic clonotypes were patient-specific, but approximately 27% appeared at low frequency elsewhere. Top patient clones used TRBV06 genes more often: 8/27 versus 2/35 in controls. Patient CD4-sorted repertoires looked more clonal than healthy CD4+ repertoires, even without putative leukemic clones.

The sample comprised CD4+ T cells from blood buffy coats. The chain employs TRBV27 and TRBJ2-5; D perhaps matches TRBD2 (5 bases). This TCR was sampled from a human donor in good health. CDR3 loop: CASSLLGSGVETQYF. Here the CDR3 DNA reads TGTGCCAGCAGTTTATTAGGGAGTGGGGTGGAGACCCAGTACTTC.